These 15 T cell receptor beta chains were sequenced from one sample in a study of OX40 agonist ivuxolimab in advanced cancers. The assay was immunoSEQ multiplex PCR, and TCRdb's table has in-frame clones only and misses some. The table lists tens of thousands of clones, about 85% of them singletons. Sample: CD4+ or CD8+ T cells sorted from blood, taken in a trial of the OX40 agonist ivuxolimab. These receptors originate from an adult with an advanced solid tumor such as melanoma, head and neck, liver or kidney cancer.

This clone is a singleton in its sample. The chain carries TRBV27 and TRBJ2-5; D not certain. Germline V gene data show CDR1 as MNHEY and CDR2 as SMNVEV (reference sequence). The CDR3 loop spans 14 amino acids. Trimming cost V 6 bases and J 5 bases, with 16 bases left between them. The DNA for the CDR3 is TGTGCCAGCAGCCCAAGTGCTATTGGGGAGACCCAGTACTTC. Protein: CASSPSAIGETQYF.

This chain joins TRBV13 and TRBJ1-3; D may be TRBD1 (5 bases). The CDR3 sequence is 15 residues long. V lost 1 base and J lost 0, with 7 bases in between. From germline, CDR1 is PRHDT and CDR2 FYEKMQ (reference sequence). For the CDR3, the DNA is TGTGCCAGCAGCTTAGACGGGACCTCTGGAAACACCATATATTTT. Translating it yields CASSLDGTSGNTIYF.

This chain joins TRBV30 and TRBJ1-2, with 8 bases matching TRBD1. V lost 2 bases, J lost 4 bases, and 3 bases stayed unmatched. Germline V gene data show CDR1 as GTSNPN and CDR2 as SVGIG (reference sequence). The CDR3 is 13 amino acids. The CDR3 loop is CAWSTGTGYGYTF. CDR3 nucleotides: TGTGCCTGGAGTACCGGGACAGGCTATGGCTACACCTTC.

This clone was seen just once. V usage is TRBV7-9 and J usage is TRBJ1-4; no definite D call. Germline CDR1 SEHNR, CDR2 FQNEAQ (reference sequence). The CDR3 is 11 residues long. Trimming left V 6 bases short and J 10 bases short, with 9 bases between. The DNA for the CDR3 is TGTGCCAGCAGACTAAGAGGAAAACTGTTTTTT. Amino acids: CASRLRGKLFF.

The chain has TRBV27 and TRBJ2-7; D gene ambiguous. V was shortened by 6 bases and J by 5 bases, with 14 bases between the two germline ends. This CDR3 spans 13 amino acids. Germline CDR1 reads MNHEY; CDR2 reads SMNVEV (reference sequence). The DNA of the CDR3 is TGTGCCAGCAGGCGAGCCTCCCGACACGAGCAGTACTTC. Protein sequence: CASRRASRHEQYF.

The chain joins TRBV5-4 to TRBJ1-1; 11 positions agree with TRBD1. After removal of 4 bases from V and 3 bases from J, the junction contained 2 bases not matched to a gene. The CDR3 has 14 residues. Germline assignment: CDR1 SGHNT and CDR2 YYREEE (reference sequence). CDR3 protein: CASSRDRGDTEAFF. The CDR3 bases are TGTGCCAGCAGCCGGGACAGGGGGGACACTGAAGCTTTCTTT.

The chain employs TRBV6-1 and TRBJ2-7; 9 bases map to TRBD1. This CDR3 region has 14 residues. Germline V CDR1 and CDR2: MNHNS, SASEGT. The V and J ends lost 5 bases and 5 bases, in that order; junction bases with no gene match: 7. CDR3 nucleotides: TGTGCCAGCAGTAACCCGGGACAGGGAGACGAGCAGTACTTC. Translated: CASSNPGQGDEQYF.

The V and J genes are TRBV11-3 and TRBJ2-7; 10 bases are shared with TRBD2. Trimming took 4 bases from V and 2 from J; bases not matched to a gene: 11. Looked up from germline, CDR1 is SGHNT and CDR2 is YENEEA. The CDR3 runs to 17 residues. CDR3 nucleotide sequence: TGTGCCAGCAGCTCGTCTTGGGGACTAGCGTCTACCTACGAGCAGTACTTC. Translation gives CASSSSWGLASTYEQYF.

The rearrangement joins TRBV11-1 to TRBJ2-4, with a possible D match to TRBD1 (5 bases). The CDR3 contains 14 residues. Germline V gene data show CDR1 as SGHAT and CDR2 as FQDESV (reference sequence). V lost 2 bases and J 5 bases, leaving 10 bases between the germline ends. CDR3 nucleotides: TGTGCCAGCAGCTTACAGGGTCCCGAAAACATTCAGTACTTC. It translates to CASSLQGPENIQYF.

V usage is TRBV5-5 and J usage is TRBJ2-7; 12 bases are a match to TRBD2. This CDR3 region has 15 residues. Trimming took 4 bases from V and 5 from J; bases not matched to a gene: 7. The V gene's germline CDR1 is SGHKS and CDR2 YYEKEE (reference sequence). CDR3 sequence (DNA): TGTGCCAGCAGCAAGAGACTAGCGGGAGAAAACGAGCAGTACTTC. This translates into CASSKRLAGENEQYF.

This chain uses TRBV27 with TRBJ2-2; tentatively, D is TRBD2 (5 bases). From germline, CDR1 is MNHEY and CDR2 SMNVEV (reference sequence). V was pared by 5 bases and J by 0 bases, with 7 bases between. This CDR3 region has 14 residues. The CDR3 DNA follows: TGTGCCAGCAGTCAGACTACGAACACCGGGGAGCTGTTTTTT. Amino acid sequence: CASSQTTNTGELFF.

The DNA for the CDR3 is TGTGCCAGCAGCGCCGGGAGCTCCTATAATTCACCCCTCCACTTT. This translates into CASSAGSSYNSPLHF. V is TRBV11-2 and J is TRBJ1-6; no reliable D call. CDR1 is SGHAT, CDR2 FQNNGV, per germline. V was pared by 5 bases and J by 0 bases, with 8 bases between. This CDR3 comprises 15 residues.

This clone was seen more than once but under ten times. The gene calls are TRBV19 and TRBJ2-7, with a weak D call TRBD2 (6 bases). Germline V gives CDR1 LNHDA, CDR2 SQIVND (reference sequence). The CDR3 sequence is 11 residues long. Trimming removed 8 bases at V and 3 bases at J, with 8 bases between. The CDR3 DNA is TGTGCCAGTCGGGGGTACTACGAGCAGTACTTC. Translating it yields CASRGYYEQYF.

The chain carries TRBV5-6 and TRBJ2-5; no definite D call. Between the trimmed V and J ends, which lost 0 bases and 1 base, there was a span of 10 bases. Germline lookup yields CDR1 SGHDT and CDR2 YYEEEE. The CDR3 spans 15 residues. CDR3 nucleotide sequence: TGTGCCAGCAGCTTGGCCGCACTTGTCCAAGAGACCCAGTACTTC. Translated, it gives CASSLAALVQETQYF. The full variable domain, rest sourced from reference TRBV5-6 and TRBJ2-5, is DAGVTQSPTHLIKTRGQQVTLRCSPKSGHDTVSWYQQALGQGPQFIFQYYEEEERQRGNFPDRFSGHQFPNYSSELNVNALLLGDSALYLCASSLAALVQETQYFGPGTRLLVL.

The J gene is TRBJ1-2, the V gene TRBV18, with D possibly TRBD1 on 5 matching bases. Germline CDR1 reads KGHSH; CDR2 reads LQKENI. The CDR3 length is 14 residues. V lost 4 bases and J lost 2, with 11 bases in between. The CDR3 DNA sequence: TGTGCCAGCTCACTTTCCGGGGACAACTATGGCTACACCTTC. Its translation is CASSLSGDNYGYTF.